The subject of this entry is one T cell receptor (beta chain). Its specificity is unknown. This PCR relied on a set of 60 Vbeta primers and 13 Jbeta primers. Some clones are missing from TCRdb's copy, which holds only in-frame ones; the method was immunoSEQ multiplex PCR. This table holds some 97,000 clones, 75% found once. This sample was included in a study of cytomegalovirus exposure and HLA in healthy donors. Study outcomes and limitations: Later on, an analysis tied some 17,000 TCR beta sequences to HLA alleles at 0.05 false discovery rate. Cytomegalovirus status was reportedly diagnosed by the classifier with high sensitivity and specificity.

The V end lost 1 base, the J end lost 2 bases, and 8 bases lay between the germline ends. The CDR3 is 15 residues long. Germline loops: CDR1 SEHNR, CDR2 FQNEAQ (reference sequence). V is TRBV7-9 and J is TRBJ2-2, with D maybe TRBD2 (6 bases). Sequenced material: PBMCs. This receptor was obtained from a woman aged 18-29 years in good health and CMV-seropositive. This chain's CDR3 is CASSLGGINTGELFF. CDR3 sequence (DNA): TGTGCCAGCAGCTTAGGCGGGATCAACACCGGGGAGCTGTTTTTT. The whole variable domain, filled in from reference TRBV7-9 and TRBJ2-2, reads DTGVSQNPRHKITKRGQNVTFRCDPISEHNRLYWYRQTLGQGPEFLTYFQNEAQLEKSRLLSDRFSAERPKGSFSTLEIQRTEQGDSAMYLCASSLGGINTGELFFGEGSRLTVL.